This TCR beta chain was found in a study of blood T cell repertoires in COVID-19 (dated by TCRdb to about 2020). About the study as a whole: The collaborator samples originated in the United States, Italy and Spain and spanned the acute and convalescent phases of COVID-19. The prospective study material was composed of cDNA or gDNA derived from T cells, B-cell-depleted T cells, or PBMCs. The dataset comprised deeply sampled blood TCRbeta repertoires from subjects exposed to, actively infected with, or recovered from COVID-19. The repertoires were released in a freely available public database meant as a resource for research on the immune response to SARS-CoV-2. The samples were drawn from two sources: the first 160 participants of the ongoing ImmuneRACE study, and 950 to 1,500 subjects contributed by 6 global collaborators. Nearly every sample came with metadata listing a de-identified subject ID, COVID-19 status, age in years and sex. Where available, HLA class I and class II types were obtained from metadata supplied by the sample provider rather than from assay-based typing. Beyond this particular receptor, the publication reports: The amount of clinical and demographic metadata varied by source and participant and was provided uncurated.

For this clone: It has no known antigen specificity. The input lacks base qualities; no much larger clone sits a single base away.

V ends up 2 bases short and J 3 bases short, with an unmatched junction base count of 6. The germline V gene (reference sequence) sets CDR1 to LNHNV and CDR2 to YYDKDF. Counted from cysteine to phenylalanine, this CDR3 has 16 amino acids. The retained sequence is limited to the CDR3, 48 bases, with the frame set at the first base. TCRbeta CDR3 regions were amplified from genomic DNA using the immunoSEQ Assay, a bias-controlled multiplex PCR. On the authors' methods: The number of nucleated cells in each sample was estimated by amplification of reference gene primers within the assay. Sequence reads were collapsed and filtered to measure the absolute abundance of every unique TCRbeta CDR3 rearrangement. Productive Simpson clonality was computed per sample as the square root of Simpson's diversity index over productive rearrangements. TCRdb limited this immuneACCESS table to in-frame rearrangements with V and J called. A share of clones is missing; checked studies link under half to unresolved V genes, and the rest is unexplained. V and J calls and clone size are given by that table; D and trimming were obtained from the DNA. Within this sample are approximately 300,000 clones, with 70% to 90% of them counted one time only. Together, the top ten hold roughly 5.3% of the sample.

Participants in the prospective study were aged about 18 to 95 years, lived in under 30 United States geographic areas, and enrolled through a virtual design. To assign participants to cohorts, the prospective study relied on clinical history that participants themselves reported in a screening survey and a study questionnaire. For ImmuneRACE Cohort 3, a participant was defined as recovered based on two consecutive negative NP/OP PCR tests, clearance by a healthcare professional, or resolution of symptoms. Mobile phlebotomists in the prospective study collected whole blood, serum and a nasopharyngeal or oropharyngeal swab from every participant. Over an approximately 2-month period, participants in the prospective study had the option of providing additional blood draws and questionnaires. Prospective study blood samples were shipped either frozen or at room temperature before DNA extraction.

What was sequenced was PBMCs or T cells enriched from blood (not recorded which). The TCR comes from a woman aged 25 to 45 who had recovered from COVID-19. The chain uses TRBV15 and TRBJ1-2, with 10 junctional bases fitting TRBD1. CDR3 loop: CATSRIPGQGHYGYTF. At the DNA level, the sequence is TGTGCCACCAGCAGAATACCGGGACAGGGGCACTATGGCTACACCTTC.